This T cell receptor beta chain appears in the sequencing data of a study of blood T cell repertoires in COVID-19. Background on the study: Donors in the United States, Italy and Spain gave samples during acute or convalescent COVID-19.

Original handling: How many nucleated cells were present was estimated from reference gene primer amplification. TCRdb's copy holds only in-frame clones and misses some; the assay was immunoSEQ multiplex PCR. The V and J calls and the clone size are those of that table, but D and trimming were determined from the DNA. Of over 150,000 clones detected, around 95% appear once; the ten largest clones hold approximately 0.8%. CDR1 is LGHNA and CDR2 is YNFKEQ in the germline V gene. The CDR3 totals 16 residues. V dropped 0 bases and J dropped 2 bases, with 13 bases sitting between them. The sequence was collected from a man younger than 45 with COVID-19, enrolled during active disease. Sequencing input: peripheral blood. J is TRBJ1-1 and V is TRBV4-2; no clear D. The CDR3 DNA reads as TGTGCCAGCAGCCAAGATCGGGTAGCCCTAAACACTGAAGCTTTCTTT. It yields the protein CASSQDRVALNTEAFF.